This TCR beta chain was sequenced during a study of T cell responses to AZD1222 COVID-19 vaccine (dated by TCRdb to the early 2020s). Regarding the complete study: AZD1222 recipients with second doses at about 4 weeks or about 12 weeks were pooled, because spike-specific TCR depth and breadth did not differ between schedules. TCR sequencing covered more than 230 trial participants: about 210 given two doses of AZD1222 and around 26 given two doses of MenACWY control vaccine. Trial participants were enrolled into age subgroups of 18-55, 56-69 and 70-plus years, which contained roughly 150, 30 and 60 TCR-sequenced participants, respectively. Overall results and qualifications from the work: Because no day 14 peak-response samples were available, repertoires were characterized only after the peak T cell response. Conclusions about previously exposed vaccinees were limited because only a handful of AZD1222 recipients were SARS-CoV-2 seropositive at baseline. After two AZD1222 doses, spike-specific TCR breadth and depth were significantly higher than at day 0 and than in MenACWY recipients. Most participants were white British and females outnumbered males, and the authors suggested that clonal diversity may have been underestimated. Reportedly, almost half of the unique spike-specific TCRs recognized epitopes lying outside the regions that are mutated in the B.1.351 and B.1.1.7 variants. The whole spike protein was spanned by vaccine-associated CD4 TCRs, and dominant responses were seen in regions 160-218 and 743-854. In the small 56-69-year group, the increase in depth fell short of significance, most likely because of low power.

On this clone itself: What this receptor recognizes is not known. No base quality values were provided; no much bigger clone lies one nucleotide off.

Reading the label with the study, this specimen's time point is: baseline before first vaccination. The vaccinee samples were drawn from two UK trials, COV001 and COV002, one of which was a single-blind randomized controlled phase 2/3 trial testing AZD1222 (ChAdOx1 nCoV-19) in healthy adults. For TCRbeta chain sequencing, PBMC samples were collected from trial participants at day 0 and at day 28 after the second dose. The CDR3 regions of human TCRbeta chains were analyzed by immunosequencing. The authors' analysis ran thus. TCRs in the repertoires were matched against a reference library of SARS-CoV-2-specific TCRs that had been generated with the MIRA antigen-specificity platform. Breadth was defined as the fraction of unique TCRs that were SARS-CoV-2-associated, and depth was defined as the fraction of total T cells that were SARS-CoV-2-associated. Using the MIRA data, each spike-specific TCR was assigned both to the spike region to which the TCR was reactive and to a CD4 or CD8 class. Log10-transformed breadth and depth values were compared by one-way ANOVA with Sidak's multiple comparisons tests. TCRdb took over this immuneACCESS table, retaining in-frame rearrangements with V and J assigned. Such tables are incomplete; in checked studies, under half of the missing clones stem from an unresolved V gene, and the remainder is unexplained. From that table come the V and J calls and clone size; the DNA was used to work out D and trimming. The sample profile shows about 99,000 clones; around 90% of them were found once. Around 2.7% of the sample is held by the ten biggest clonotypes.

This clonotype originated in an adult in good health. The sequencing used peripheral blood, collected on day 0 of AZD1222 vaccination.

The nucleotide sequence is given as TGTGCCAGCACCAATCCCCCCGGGGAGCTGTTTTTT. It translates to CASTNPPGELFF. Recombination connected TRBV11-3 to TRBJ2-2; the D gene assignment is ambiguous. Its CDR3 holds 12 amino acids, cysteine through phenylalanine. Only CDR3 DNA is held: 36 bases, read in frame from base 1. As encoded in the germline V gene, CDR1 is SGHNT while CDR2 is YENEEA. V and J are truncated by 7 bases and 6 bases respectively, leaving an intervening sequence of 9 bases. This CDR3, with the reference TRBV11-3 and TRBJ2-2 proteins standing in past its ends, gives the full variable domain EAGVVQSPRYKIIEKKQPVAFWCNPISGHNTLYWYLQNLGQGPELLIRYENEEAVDDSQLPKDRFSAERLKGVDSTLKIQPAELGDSAVYLCASTNPPGELFFGEGSRLTVL.